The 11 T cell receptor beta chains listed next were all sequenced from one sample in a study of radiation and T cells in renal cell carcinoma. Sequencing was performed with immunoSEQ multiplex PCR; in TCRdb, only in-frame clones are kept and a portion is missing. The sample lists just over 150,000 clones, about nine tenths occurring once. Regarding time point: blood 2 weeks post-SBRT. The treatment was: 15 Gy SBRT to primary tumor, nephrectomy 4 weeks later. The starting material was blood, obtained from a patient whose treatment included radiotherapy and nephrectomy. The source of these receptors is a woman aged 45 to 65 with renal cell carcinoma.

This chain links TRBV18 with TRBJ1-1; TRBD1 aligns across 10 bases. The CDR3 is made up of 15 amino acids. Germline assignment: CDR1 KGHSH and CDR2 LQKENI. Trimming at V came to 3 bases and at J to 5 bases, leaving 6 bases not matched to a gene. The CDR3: CASSPGQGPGTEAFF. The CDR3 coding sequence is TGTGCCAGCTCACCGGGACAGGGGCCGGGGACTGAAGCTTTCTTT.

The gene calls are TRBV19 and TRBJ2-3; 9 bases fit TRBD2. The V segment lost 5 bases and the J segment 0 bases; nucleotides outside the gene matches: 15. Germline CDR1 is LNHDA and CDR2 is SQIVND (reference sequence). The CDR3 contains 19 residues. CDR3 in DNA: TGTGCCAGTAGTCGAGAGGCGGGGGGGCCCGAACCTAGCACAGATACGCAGTATTTT. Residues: CASSREAGGPEPSTDTQYF.

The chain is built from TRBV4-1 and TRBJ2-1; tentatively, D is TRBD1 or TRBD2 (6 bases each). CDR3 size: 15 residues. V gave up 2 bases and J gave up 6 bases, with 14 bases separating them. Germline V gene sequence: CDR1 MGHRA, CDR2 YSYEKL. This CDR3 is CASSQWGAGTNEQFF. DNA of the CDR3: TGCGCCAGCAGCCAATGGGGGGCAGGCACCAATGAGCAGTTCTTC.

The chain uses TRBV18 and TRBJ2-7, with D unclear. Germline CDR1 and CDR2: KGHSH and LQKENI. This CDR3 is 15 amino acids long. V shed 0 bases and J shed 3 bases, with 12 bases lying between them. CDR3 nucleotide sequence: TGTGCCAGCTCACCACCACAAGGGCAAGGCTACGAGCAGTACTTC. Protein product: CASSPPQGQGYEQYF. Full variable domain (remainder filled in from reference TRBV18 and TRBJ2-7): NAGVMQNPRHLVRRRGQEARLRCSPMKGHSHVYWYRQLPEEGLKFMVYLQKENIIDESGMPKERFSAEFPKEGPSILRIQQVVRGDSAAYFCASSPPQGQGYEQYFGPGTRLTVT.

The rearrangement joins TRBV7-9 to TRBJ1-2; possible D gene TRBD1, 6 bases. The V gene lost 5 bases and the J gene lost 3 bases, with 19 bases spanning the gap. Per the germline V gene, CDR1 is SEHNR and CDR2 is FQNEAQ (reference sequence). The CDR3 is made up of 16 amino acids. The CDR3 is CASSPGRYRVDYGYTF. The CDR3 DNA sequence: TGTGCCAGCAGCCCCGGCAGGTACAGGGTAGACTATGGCTACACCTTC.

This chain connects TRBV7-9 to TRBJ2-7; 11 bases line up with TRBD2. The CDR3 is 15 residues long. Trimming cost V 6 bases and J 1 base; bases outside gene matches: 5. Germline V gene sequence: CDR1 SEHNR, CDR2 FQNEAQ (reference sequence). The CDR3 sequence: CASSLAGGRSYEQYF. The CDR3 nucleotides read TGTGCCAGCAGTCTAGCGGGGGGCCGATCCTACGAGCAGTACTTC.

The CDR3 loop reads CASSLTSLRGVNNEQFF. The CDR3 DNA reads TGTGCCAGCAGCTTAACATCACTGCGGGGGGTGAACAATGAGCAGTTCTTC. This sequence joins TRBV7-3 and TRBJ2-1; the match to TRBD2 covers 8 bases. Germline V CDR1 and CDR2: SGHTA, FQGTGA. The CDR3 contains 17 residues. The trim removed 0 bases at V and 5 bases at J, leaving 9 bases unmatched.

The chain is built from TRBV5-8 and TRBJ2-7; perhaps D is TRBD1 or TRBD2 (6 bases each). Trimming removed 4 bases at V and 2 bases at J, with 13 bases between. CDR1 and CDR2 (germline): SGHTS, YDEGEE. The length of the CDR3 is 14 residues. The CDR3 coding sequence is TGTGCCAGCAGCCGCGGGACACCAACCTACGAGCAGTACTTC. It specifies CASSRGTPTYEQYF.

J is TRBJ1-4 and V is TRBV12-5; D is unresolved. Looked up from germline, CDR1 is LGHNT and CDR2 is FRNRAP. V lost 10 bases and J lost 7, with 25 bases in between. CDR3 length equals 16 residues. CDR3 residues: CAKATQSGKVGEKLFF. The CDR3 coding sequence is TGTGCTAAGGCGACTCAGAGCGGGAAAGTAGGTGAAAAACTGTTTTTT.

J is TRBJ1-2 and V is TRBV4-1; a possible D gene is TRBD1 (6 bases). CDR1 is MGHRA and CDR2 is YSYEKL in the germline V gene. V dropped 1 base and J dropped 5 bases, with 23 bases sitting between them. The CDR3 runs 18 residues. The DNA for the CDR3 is TGCGCCAGCAGCCAAGCCCCCATATGGTCCCCAGACAGGTATGGCTACACCTTC. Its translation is CASSQAPIWSPDRYGYTF.

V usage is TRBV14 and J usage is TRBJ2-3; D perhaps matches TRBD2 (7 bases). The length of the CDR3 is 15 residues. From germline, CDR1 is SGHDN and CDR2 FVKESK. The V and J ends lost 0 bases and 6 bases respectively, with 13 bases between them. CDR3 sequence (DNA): TGTGCCAGCAGCCAAGATTGGGGGGGGCCGGATACGCAGTATTTT. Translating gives CASSQDWGGPDTQYF. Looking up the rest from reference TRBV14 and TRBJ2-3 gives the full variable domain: EAGVTQFPSHSVIEKGQTVTLRCDPISGHDNLYWYRRVMGKEIKFLLHFVKESKQDESGMPNNRFLAERTGGTYSTLKVQPAELEDSGVYFCASSQDWGGPDTQYFGPGTRLTVL.